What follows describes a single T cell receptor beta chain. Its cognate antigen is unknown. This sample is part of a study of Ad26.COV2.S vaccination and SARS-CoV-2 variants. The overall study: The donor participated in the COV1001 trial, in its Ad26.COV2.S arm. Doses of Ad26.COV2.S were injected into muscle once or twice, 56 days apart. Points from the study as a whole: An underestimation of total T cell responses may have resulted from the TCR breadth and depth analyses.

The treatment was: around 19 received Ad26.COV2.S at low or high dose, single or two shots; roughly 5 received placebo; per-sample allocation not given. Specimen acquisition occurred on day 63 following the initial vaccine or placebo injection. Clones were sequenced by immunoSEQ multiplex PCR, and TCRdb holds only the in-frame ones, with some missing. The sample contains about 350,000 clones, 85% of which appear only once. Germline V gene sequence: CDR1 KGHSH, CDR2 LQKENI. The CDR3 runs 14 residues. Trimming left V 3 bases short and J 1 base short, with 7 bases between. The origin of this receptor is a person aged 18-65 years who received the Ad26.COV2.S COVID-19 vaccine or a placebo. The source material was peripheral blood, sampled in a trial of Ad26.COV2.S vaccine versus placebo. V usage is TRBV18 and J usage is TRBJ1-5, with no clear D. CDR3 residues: CASSPAWSNQPQHF. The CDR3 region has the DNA TGTGCCAGCTCACCCGCATGGAGCAATCAGCCCCAGCATTTT.